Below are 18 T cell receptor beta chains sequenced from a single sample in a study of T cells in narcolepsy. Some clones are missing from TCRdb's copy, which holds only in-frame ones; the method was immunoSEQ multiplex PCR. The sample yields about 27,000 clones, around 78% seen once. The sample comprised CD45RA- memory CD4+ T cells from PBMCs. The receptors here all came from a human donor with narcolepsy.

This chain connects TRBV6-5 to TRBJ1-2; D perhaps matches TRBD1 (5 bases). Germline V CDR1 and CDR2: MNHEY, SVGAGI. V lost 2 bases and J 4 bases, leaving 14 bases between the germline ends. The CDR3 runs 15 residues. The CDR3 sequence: CASSYPLGAGYGYTF. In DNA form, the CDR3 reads TGTGCCAGCAGTTACCCGCTAGGGGCCGGCTATGGCTACACCTTC.

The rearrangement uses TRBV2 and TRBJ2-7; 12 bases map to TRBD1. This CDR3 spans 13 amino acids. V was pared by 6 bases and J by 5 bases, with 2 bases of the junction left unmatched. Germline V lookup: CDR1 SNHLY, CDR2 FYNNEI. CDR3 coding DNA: TGTGCCAGCAGGGGGACAGGGGGCCACGAGCAGTACTTC. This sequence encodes CASRGTGGHEQYF.

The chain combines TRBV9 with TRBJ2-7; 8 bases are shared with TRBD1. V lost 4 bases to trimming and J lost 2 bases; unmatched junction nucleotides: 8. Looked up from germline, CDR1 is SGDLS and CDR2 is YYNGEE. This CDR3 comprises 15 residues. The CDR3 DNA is TGTGCCAGCAGCCCACGACAGGGGTATACCTACGAGCAGTACTTC. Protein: CASSPRQGYTYEQYF.

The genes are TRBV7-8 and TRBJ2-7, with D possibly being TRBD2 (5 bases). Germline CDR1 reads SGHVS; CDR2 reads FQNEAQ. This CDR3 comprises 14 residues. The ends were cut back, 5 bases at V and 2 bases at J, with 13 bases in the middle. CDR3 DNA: TGTGCCAGCAGCCTACGACGGGAACCCTACGAGCAGTACTTC. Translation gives CASSLRREPYEQYF.

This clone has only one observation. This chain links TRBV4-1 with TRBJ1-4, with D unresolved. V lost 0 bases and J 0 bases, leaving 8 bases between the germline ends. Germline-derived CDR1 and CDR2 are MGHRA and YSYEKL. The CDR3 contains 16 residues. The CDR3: CASSQEAAATNEKLFF. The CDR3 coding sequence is TGCGCCAGCAGCCAAGAGGCGGCTGCAACTAATGAAAAACTGTTTTTT.

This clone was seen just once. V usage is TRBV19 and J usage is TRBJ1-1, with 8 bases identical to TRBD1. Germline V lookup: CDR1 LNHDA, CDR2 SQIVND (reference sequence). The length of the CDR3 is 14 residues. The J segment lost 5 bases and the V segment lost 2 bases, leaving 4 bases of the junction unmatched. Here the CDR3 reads CASSIRTGMTEAFF. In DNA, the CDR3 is TGTGCCAGTAGTATACGGACAGGGATGACTGAAGCTTTCTTT.

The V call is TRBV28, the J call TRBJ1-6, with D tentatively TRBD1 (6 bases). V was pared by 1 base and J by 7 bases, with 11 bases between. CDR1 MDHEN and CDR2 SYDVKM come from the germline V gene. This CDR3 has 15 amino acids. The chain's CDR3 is CASSLLGGLNSPLHF. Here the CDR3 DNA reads TGTGCCAGCAGTTTATTGGGGGGCCTAAATTCACCCCTCCACTTT.

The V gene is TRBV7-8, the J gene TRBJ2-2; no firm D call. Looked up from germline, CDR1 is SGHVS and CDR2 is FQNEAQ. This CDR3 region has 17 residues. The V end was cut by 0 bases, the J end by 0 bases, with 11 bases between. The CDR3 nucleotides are TGTGCCAGCAGCTTAGCAGACCCGTTCGCGAACACCGGGGAGCTGTTTTTT. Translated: CASSLADPFANTGELFF.

CDR3 residues: CASSPLPNYGYTF. In nucleotides, the CDR3 is TGTGCCAGCAGCCCTCTTCCCAACTATGGCTACACCTTC. The chain couples TRBV7-2 to TRBJ1-2; D remains unclear. V was trimmed by 5 bases and J by 2 bases, leaving 9 bases between them. In germline, CDR1 is SGHTA, CDR2 FQGNSA. CDR3 size: 13 residues.

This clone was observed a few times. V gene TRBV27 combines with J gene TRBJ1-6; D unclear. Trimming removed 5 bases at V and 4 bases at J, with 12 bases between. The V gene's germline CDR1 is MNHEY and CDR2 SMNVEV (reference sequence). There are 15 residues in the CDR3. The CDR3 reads CASSPDRRYNSPLHF. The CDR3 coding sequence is TGTGCCAGCAGTCCCGATAGACGGTATAATTCACCCCTCCACTTT.

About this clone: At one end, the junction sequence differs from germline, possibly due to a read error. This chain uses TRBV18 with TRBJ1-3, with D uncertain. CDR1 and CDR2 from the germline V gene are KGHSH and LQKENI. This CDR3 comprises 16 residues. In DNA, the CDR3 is TGTACCAGCTCACCACAACAGATCAAAAACGGAAACACCATATATTTT. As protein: CTSSPQQIKNGNTIYF.

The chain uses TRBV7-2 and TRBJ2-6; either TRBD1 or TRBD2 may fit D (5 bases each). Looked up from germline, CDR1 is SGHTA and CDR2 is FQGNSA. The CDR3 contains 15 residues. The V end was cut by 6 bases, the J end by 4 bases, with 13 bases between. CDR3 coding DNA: TGTGCCAGCAGACTAGGGGTAGGAGGGGCCAACGTCCTGACTTTC. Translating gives CASRLGVGGANVLTF. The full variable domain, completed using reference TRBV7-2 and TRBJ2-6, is GAGVSQSPSNKVTEKGKDVELRCDPISGHTALYWYRQSLGQGLEFLIYFQGNSAPDKSGLPSDRFSAERTGGSVSTLTIQRTQQEDSAVYLCASRLGVGGANVLTFGAGSRLTVL.

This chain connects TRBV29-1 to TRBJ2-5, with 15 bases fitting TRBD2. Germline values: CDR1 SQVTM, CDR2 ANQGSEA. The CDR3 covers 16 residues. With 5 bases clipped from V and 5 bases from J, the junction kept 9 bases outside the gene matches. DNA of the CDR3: TGCAGCGTTATCCCTTCCGGGACTAGCGGGGGGGAGACCCAGTACTTC. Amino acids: CSVIPSGTSGGETQYF.

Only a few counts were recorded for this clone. The CDR3 DNA sequence: TGTGCCAGCAGATTTAAGGGGGGCCTGACAGATACGCAGTATTTT. The encoded protein is CASRFKGGLTDTQYF. The rearrangement links TRBV7-2 to TRBJ2-3; D possibly matches TRBD1 or TRBD2 (6 bases each). This CDR3 contains 15 residues. From germline, CDR1 is SGHTA and CDR2 FQGNSA. V was shortened by 6 bases and J by 3 bases, with 16 bases between the two germline ends.

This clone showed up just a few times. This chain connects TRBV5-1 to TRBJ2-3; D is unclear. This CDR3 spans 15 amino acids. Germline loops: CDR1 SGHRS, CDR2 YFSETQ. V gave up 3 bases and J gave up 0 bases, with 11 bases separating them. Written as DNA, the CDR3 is TGCGCCAGCAGCTCACAGCAATCTAGCACAGATACGCAGTATTTT. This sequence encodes CASSSQQSSTDTQYF.

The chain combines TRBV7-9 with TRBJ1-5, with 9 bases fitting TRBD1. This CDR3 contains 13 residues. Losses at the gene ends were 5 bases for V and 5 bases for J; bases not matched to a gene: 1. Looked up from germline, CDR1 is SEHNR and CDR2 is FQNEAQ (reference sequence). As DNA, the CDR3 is TGTGCCAGCAGCAGGACAGGGGATCAGCCCCAGCATTTT. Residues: CASSRTGDQPQHF.

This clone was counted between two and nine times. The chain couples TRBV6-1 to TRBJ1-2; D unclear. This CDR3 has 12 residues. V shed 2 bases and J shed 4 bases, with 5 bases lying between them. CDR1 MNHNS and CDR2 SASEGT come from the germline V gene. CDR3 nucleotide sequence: TGTGCCAGCAGTGAACGGTCCTATGGCTACACCTTC. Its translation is CASSERSYGYTF.

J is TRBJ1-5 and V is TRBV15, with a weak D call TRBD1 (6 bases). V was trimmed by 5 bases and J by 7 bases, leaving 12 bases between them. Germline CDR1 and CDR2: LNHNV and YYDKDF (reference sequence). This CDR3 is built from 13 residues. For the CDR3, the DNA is TGTGCCACCAGCGGGGGGCGGAGGCAGCCCCAGCATTTT. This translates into CATSGGRRQPQHF.